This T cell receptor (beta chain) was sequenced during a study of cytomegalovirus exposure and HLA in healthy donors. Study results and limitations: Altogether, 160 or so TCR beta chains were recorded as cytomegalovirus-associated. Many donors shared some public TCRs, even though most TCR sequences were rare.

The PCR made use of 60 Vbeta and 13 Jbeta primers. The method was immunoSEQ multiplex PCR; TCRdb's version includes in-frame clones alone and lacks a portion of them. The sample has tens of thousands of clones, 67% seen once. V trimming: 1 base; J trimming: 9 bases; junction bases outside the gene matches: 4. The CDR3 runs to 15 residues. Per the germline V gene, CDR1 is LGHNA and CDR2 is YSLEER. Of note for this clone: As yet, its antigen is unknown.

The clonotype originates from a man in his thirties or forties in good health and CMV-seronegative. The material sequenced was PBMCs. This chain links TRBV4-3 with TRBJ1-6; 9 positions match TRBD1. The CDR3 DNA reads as TGCGCCAGCAGCCAAGGGACAGGGGTTTCTTCACCCCTCCACTTT. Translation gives CASSQGTGVSSPLHF.